This TCR beta chain stems from a study of T cells in Graves' hyperthyroidism and ophthalmopathy. CDR1 and CDR2 from the germline V gene are MNHEY and SVGEGT. Between the trimmed V and J ends, which lost 0 bases and 7 bases, there was a span of 15 bases. CDR3 length: 15 residues. PBMCs were sourced from less than 12 ml fresh peripheral blood. RNA transcripts served as the template for amplifying TCR beta CDR3 regions. The primer set for the first-round RT-PCR of the TCR CDR3 was HTBI. TCRdb re-called the multiplex PCR reads with MiXCR, one entry per CDR3 protein. The sample consists of about 350,000 distinct CDR3 sequences, approximately 13% of them appearing once.

V and J are TRBV6-2 or TRBV6-3 and TRBJ2-5, with D perhaps TRBD2 (6 bases). Sequences were obtained from blood. The receptor comes from a woman aged 30 to 39 with Graves' hyperthyroidism. CDR3: CASSYSTGGKGTQYF. The CDR3 bases are TGTGCCAGCAGTTACTCGACCGGGGGAAAGGGGACCCAGTACTTC.